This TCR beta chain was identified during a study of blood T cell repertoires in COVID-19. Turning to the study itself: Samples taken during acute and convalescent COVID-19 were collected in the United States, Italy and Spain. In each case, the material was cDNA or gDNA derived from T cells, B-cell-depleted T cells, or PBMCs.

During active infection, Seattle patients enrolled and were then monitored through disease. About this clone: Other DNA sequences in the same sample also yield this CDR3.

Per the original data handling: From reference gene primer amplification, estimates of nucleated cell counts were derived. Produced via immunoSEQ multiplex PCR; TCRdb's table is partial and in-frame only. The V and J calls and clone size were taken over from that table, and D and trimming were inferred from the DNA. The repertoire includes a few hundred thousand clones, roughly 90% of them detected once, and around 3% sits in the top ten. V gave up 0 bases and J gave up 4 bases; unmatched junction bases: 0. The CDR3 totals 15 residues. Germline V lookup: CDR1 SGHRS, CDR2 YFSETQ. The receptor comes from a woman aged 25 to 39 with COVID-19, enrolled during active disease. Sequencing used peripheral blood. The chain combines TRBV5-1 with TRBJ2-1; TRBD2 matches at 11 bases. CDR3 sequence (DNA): TGCGCCAGCAGCTTGGTAGCGGGAGGGTACAATGAGCAGTTCTTC. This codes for CASSLVAGGYNEQFF.